Shown below are 4 T cell receptor beta chains from a single sample sequenced in a study of blood T cell repertoires in COVID-19. Only in-frame clones appear in the TCRdb table, and some are missing; sequencing was by immunoSEQ multiplex PCR. The repertoire holds about 240,000 clones, with less than 90% as singletons. What was sequenced was peripheral blood. These receptors all stem from a man aged 60 to 75 with acute or convalescent COVID-19.

The rearrangement links TRBV7-3 to TRBJ2-3, with TRBD2 matching 8 bases. There are 18 residues in the CDR3. CDR1 and CDR2 (germline): SGHTA, FQGTGA. V trimming: 5 bases; J trimming: 0 bases; junction bases outside the gene matches: 13. CDR3 protein: CASSKNSGIRSSTDTQYF. As DNA, the CDR3 is TGTGCCAGCAGCAAAAATAGCGGGATTCGCTCTAGCACAGATACGCAGTATTTT.

J is TRBJ2-1 and V is TRBV14; the D is unclear. V lost 1 base, J lost 9 bases, and 10 bases lay in between. The germline V gene has CDR1 SGHDN and CDR2 FVKESK. The length of the CDR3 is 13 residues. The CDR3 DNA follows: TGTGCCAGCAGCCAAGTTCTAGGTGGTGAGCAGTTCTTC. Its translation: CASSQVLGGEQFF.

The chain is built from TRBV6-5 and TRBJ1-4, with unresolved D. V lost 6 bases and J 7 bases, leaving 12 bases between the germline ends. This CDR3 is 13 amino acids long. Germline CDR1 and CDR2: MNHEY and SVGAGI. The CDR3, as DNA: TGTGCCAGCAGGGCAAGATTTGGTGAAAAACTGTTTTTT. Translation: CASRARFGEKLFF.

V usage is TRBV28 and J usage is TRBJ2-7; 7 bases are shared with TRBD2. Losses at the gene ends were 5 bases for V and 4 bases for J; bases not matched to a gene: 8. This CDR3 is 14 amino acids long. CDR1 is MDHEN and CDR2 is SYDVKM in the germline V gene. The CDR3 loop is CASSPAAGEYEQYF. In nucleotides, the CDR3 is TGTGCCAGCAGTCCTGCGGCGGGAGAATACGAGCAGTACTTC.